The 18 T cell receptor beta chains given below trace back to one sample, sequenced in a study of shared clonotypes between healthy human individuals. Sequencing was performed with immunoSEQ multiplex PCR; in TCRdb, only in-frame clones are kept and a portion is missing. The sample has roughly 2,500,000 clones; 80% to 95% are singletons. Sequenced input: naive CD4+ T cells from PBMCs. Indicated subset: CD45RA+ positively selected. Every receptor here comes from a man younger than 35 in good health. Some clones in this sample may be carry-over from other donors' samples.

This rearrangement joins TRBV9 to TRBJ1-3; the D is unclear. Germline lookup yields CDR1 SGDLS and CDR2 YYNGEE. The CDR3 has 13 residues. The V and J ends lost 5 bases and 7 bases respectively, with 13 bases between them. This CDR3 is CASSSGGGNTIYF. As DNA, the CDR3 is TGTGCCAGCAGTTCGGGAGGAGGGAACACCATATATTTT.

The CDR3, as DNA: TGTGCCAGTAGTATAGCGGCTAGCGGGTCCTACGAGCAGTACTTC. Translating it yields CASSIAASGSYEQYF. The chain is built from TRBV19 and TRBJ2-5; 8 bases agree with TRBD2. The J call may be in error: the DNA end matches TRBJ2-7 better. The CDR3 has 15 amino acids. The germline CDR1 and CDR2 sequences are LNHDA and SQIVND (reference sequence).

This rearrangement joins TRBV7-7 to TRBJ2-6; tentative D call: TRBD2 (5 bases). V gave up 5 bases and J gave up 0 bases, with 20 bases separating them. The V gene's germline CDR1 is SSHAT and CDR2 FNYEAQ (reference sequence). The CDR3 totals 19 residues. In DNA form, the CDR3 reads TGTGCCAGCAGCCCCTTGGGGAGCCACCCCAACTCTGGGGCCAACGTCCTGACTTTC. Translating it yields CASSPLGSHPNSGANVLTF.

This clone was recorded a few times. Written as DNA, the CDR3 is TGTGCCACCGGACACTTGAACACCGGGGAGCTGTTTTTT. Translation gives CATGHLNTGELFF. The J gene is TRBJ2-2, the V gene TRBV27, with D tentatively TRBD1 (5 bases). Trimming left V 10 bases short and J 1 base short, with 10 bases between. The CDR3 sequence is 13 residues long. The germline CDR1 and CDR2 sequences are MNHEY and SMNVEV (reference sequence).

The chain links TRBV12-1 to TRBJ2-3; TRBD1, the D gene given by the table, was not confirmed from the DNA. TRBV12-1 is a pseudogene. The CDR3 spans 15 residues. The CDR3 is CASSHRPQGPDTQYF. The CDR3 DNA reads TGTGCCAGCAGCCACAGACCCCAGGGCCCCGATACGCAGTATTTT.

The chain couples TRBV28 to TRBJ2-7; D is undetermined. The length of the CDR3 is 11 residues. CDR1 and CDR2 (germline): MDHEN, SYDVKM. V lost 8 bases and J lost 3, with 8 bases in between. CDR3 in DNA: TGTGCCAGCGGACCCGGCTACGAGCAGTACTTC. Amino acid sequence: CASGPGYEQYF.

The chain combines TRBV5-1 with TRBJ2-3, with 9 bases matching TRBD1. Germline values: CDR1 SGHRS, CDR2 YFSETQ. After removal of 0 bases from V and 9 bases from J, the junction contained 8 bases not matched to a gene. The CDR3 is made up of 15 amino acids. CDR3 DNA: TGCGCCAGCAGCTTGGGGGGACAGGGTATGAGAACGCAGTATTTT. It encodes CASSLGGQGMRTQYF.

The chain couples TRBV2 to TRBJ2-7, with 8 bases lining up with TRBD2. V lost 5 bases and J lost 6; bases outside the gene matches: 15. The CDR3 spans 16 residues. Germline V gene sequence: CDR1 SNHLY, CDR2 FYNNEI. CDR3 bases: TGTGCCAGCAGTCTCCACTATCTTGGACTAGCCTCCGAGCAGTACTTC. Encoded protein: CASSLHYLGLASEQYF.

This chain joins TRBV5-1 and TRBJ1-2, with a weak D call TRBD1 (6 bases). CDR3 length: 14 residues. V was cut by 2 bases and J by 5 bases, with 13 bases left in between. The germline gives CDR1 SGHRS, CDR2 YFSETQ. For the CDR3, the DNA is TGCGCCAGCAGCTTTCCAGGGGAGCCATATGGCTACACCTTC. It specifies CASSFPGEPYGYTF.

The V and J genes are TRBV4-3 and TRBJ2-5; 7 nucleotides agree with TRBD1. The CDR3 is 15 residues long. Unmatched junction bases numbered 2, after V lost 0 bases and J lost 1 base. Looked up from germline, CDR1 is LGHNA and CDR2 is YSLEER. Written as DNA, the CDR3 is TGCGCCAGCAGCCAAGACCGGGACAGCCAAGAGACCCAGTACTTC. Its translation: CASSQDRDSQETQYF.

This chain connects TRBV5-1 to TRBJ2-5; 12 bases are a match to TRBD2. Trimming cost V 6 bases and J 5 bases; bases outside gene matches: 8. Germline V gene data show CDR1 as SGHRS and CDR2 as YFSETQ. The CDR3 spans 15 residues. The CDR3 DNA follows: TGCGCCAGCAAACTGACTAGCGGGAGTATCGAGACCCAGTACTTC. Its translation is CASKLTSGSIETQYF.

This chain uses TRBV9 with TRBJ1-3; maybe TRBD1 (5 bases). CDR3 length: 14 amino acids. Germline V gene data show CDR1 as SGDLS and CDR2 as YYNGEE. Deletions cut 6 bases from V and 6 bases from J, with 16 bases between. The CDR3 DNA reads as TGTGCCAGCAATCGGGACGAGAGGGCAAACACCATATATTTT. It encodes CASNRDERANTIYF. The full variable domain, completed using reference TRBV9 and TRBJ1-3, is DSGVTQTPKHLITATGQRVTLRCSPRSGDLSVYWYQQSLDQGLQFLIQYYNGEERAKGNILERFSAQQFPDLHSELNLSSLELGDSALYFCASNRDERANTIYFGEGSWLTVV.

The chain couples TRBV5-8 to TRBJ1-5, with 7 bases fitting TRBD1. Trimming took 4 bases from V and 7 from J; bases not matched to a gene: 8. From germline, CDR1 is SGHTS and CDR2 YDEGEE. This CDR3 comprises 14 residues. DNA for the CDR3: TGTGCCAGCAGCGCTAGACAGGGAGGCCAGCCCCAGCATTTT. As protein: CASSARQGGQPQHF.

The chain uses TRBV4-1 and TRBJ2-5; 8 nucleotides match TRBD1. CDR1 and CDR2 (germline): MGHRA, YSYEKL. The CDR3 is made up of 15 amino acids. J lost 7 bases, V lost 4 bases, and 11 bases had no gene match. The CDR3 nucleotides are TGCGCCAGCAGCCTGGGACAGGCTCAAACAGGGACCCAGTACTTC. Residues: CASSLGQAQTGTQYF.

The chain uses TRBV2 and TRBJ2-7; D is undetermined. CDR1 is SNHLY, CDR2 FYNNEI, per germline. This CDR3 region has 12 residues. V shed 7 bases and J shed 1 base, with 8 bases lying between them. The DNA of the CDR3 is TGTGCCAGCAAAAAAGATTCCTACGAGCAGTACTTC. It specifies CASKKDSYEQYF.

Comment on this clone: The sample holds other DNA sequences that translate to the same CDR3. This chain joins TRBV28 and TRBJ1-4; 7 bases fit TRBD1. Germline V CDR1 and CDR2: MDHEN, SYDVKM. V gave up 4 bases and J gave up 8 bases; unmatched junction bases: 10. The CDR3 runs to 15 residues. The CDR3 DNA follows: TGTGCCAGCAGTTCCCCGACAGGGTTGAGGGAAAAACTGTTTTTT. This translates into CASSSPTGLREKLFF.

CDR3 region: CASSLGGQVQETQYF. CDR3 bases: TGTGCCAGCAGCTTAGGGGGACAGGTCCAAGAGACCCAGTACTTC. The J gene is TRBJ2-5, the V gene TRBV7-9; TRBD1 agrees at 8 bases. Per germline, CDR1 SEHNR and CDR2 FQNEAQ (reference sequence). The CDR3 has 15 amino acids. The junction had 2 bases not matched to a gene; V was cut back by 1 base and J by 1 base.

The gene calls are TRBV4-3 and TRBJ2-6, with 9 nucleotides matching TRBD1. J lost 5 bases, V lost 0 bases, and 5 bases had no gene match. Germline values: CDR1 LGHNA, CDR2 YSLEER. The CDR3 consists of 17 residues. CDR3 residues: CASSQDAGQGRANVLTF. CDR3 bases: TGCGCCAGCAGCCAAGATGCGGGACAGGGACGGGCCAACGTCCTGACTTTC.